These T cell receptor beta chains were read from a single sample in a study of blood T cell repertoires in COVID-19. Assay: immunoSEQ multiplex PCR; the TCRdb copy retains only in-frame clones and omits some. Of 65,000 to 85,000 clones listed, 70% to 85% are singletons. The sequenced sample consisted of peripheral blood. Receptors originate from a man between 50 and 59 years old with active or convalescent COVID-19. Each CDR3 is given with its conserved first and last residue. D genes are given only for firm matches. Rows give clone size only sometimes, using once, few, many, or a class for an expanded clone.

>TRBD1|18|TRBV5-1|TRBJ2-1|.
CASSLEGGTVSSYNEQFF
TGCGCCAGCAGCTTGGAGGGTGGGACAGTGAGCTCCTACAATGAGCAGTTCTTC
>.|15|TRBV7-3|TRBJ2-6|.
CASSFNRVGANVLTF
TGTGCCAGCAGCTTCAACAGGGTTGGGGCCAACGTCCTGACTTTC
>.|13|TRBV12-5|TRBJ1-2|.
CASGPRSLDGYTF
TGTGCTAGTGGCCCTCGCTCACTGGATGGCTACACCTTC
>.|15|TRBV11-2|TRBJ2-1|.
CASSPKYWANNEQFF
TGTGCCAGCAGCCCCAAGTATTGGGCGAACAATGAGCAGTTCTTC
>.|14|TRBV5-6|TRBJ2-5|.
CASSRTSYQETQYF
TGTGCCAGCAGCCGAACATCGTACCAAGAGACCCAGTACTTC
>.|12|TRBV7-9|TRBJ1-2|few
CASSLAHYGYTF
TGTGCCAGCAGCTTGGCCCACTATGGCTACACCTTC
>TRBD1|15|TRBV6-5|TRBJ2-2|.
CASRRETGVPGELFF
TGTGCCAGCAGGAGGGAGACAGGGGTCCCCGGGGAGCTGTTTTTT
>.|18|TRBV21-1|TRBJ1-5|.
CASSKHRDRDPNGQPQHF
TGTGCCAGCAGCAAGCACCGGGACAGGGACCCAAACGGTCAGCCCCAGCATTTT
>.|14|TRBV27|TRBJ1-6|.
CASSLAGFRSPLHF
TGTGCCAGCAGTTTAGCGGGTTTTCGATCACCCCTCCACTTT
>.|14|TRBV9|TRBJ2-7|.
CASSVEDYLGEQYF
TGTGCCAGCAGCGTAGAGGACTATCTAGGCGAGCAGTACTTC
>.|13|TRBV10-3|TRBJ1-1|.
CAISEAEGGEAFF
TGTGCCATCAGTGAGGCCGAGGGAGGGGAGGCTTTCTTT
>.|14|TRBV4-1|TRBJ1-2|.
CASSQGRGDYGYTF
TGCGCCAGCAGCCAAGGTCGGGGGGACTATGGCTACACCTTC
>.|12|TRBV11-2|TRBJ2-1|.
CAVGQSYNEQFF
TGTGCCGTTGGACAGTCCTACAATGAGCAGTTCTTC
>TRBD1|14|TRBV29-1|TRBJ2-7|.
CSVAPGQGSYEQYF
TGCAGCGTCGCGCCGGGACAGGGCTCCTACGAGCAGTACTTC
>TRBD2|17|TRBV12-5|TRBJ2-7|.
CASGWDPPSGKRYEQYF
TGTGCTAGTGGTTGGGATCCCCCCAGCGGGAAGAGGTACGAGCAGTACTTC
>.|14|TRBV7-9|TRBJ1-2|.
CASSLEGILYGYTF
TGTGCCAGCAGCTTAGAGGGGATTCTTTATGGCTACACCTTC
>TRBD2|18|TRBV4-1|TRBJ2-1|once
CASSLRGSGDYEGDEQFF
TGCGCCAGCAGCCTCCGGGGTAGCGGGGACTACGAGGGAGATGAGCAGTTCTTC
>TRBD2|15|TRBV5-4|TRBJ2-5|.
CASSLRGGPGETQYF
TGTGCCAGCAGCTTGCGGGGGGGGCCCGGGGAGACCCAGTACTTC
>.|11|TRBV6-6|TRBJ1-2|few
CASSGLGGYTF
TGTGCCAGCTCCGGACTGGGGGGCTACACCTTC
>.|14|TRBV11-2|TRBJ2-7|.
CASSLVGSAAEQYF
TGTGCCAGCAGCTTAGTTGGGTCAGCGGCGGAGCAGTACTTC
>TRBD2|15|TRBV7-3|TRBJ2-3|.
CASSLSGGAGDTQYF
TGTGCCAGCAGCCTTAGCGGGGGGGCCGGAGATACGCAGTATTTT
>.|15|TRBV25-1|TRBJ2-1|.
CASSQTSSPYNEQFF
TGTGCCAGCAGTCAGACTTCTTCGCCATACAATGAGCAGTTCTTC
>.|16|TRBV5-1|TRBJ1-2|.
CASSLGAAENNYGYTF
TGCGCCAGCAGCTTGGGGGCAGCGGAGAACAACTATGGCTACACCTTC
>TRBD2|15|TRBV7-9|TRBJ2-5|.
CASSYPGLDQETQYF
TGTGCCAGCAGTTATCCGGGACTAGACCAAGAGACCCAGTACTTC